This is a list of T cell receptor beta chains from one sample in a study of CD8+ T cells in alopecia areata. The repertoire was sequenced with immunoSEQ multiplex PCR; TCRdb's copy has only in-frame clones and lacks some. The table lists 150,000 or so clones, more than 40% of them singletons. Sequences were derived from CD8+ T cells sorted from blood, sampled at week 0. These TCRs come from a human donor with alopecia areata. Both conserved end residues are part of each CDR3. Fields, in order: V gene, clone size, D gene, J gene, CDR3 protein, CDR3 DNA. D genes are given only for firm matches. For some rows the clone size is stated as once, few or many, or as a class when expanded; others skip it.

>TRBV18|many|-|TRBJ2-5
CASSREETQYF
TGTGCCAGCTCACGGGAGGAGACCCAGTACTTC
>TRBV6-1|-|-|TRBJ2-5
CASSYGAQYF
TGTGCCAGCTCCTACGGGGCCCAGTACTTC
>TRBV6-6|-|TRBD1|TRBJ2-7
CASSSPGTGYEQYF
TGTGCCAGCAGTTCACCCGGGACAGGCTACGAGCAGTACTTC
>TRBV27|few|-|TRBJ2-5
CASSSSNPGDVETQYF
TGTGCCAGCAGTTCCTCCAATCCGGGGGACGTGGAGACCCAGTACTTC
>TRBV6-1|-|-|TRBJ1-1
CASSEAGTEAFF
TGTGCCAGCAGTGAAGCAGGGACTGAAGCTTTCTTT
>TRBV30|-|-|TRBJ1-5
CAWTPAGSNQPQHF
TGTGCCTGGACCCCGGCGGGTAGCAATCAGCCCCAGCATTTT
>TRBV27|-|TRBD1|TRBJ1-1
CASRGQLNTEAFF
TGTGCCAGCAGGGGACAGCTGAACACTGAAGCTTTCTTT
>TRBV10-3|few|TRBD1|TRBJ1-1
CAISEVQGVYTEAFF
TGTGCCATCAGTGAAGTACAGGGGGTATACACTGAAGCTTTCTTT
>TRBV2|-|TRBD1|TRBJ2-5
CASISGTAQETQYF
TGTGCCAGCATCTCCGGGACAGCACAAGAGACCCAGTACTTC
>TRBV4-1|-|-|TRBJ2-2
CASSHPVTTHTGELFF
TGCGCCAGCAGCCACCCTGTGACTACCCACACCGGGGAGCTGTTTTTT
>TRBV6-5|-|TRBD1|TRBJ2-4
CASSFGTDLAKNIQYF
TGTGCCAGCAGTTTCGGGACAGACCTAGCCAAAAACATTCAGTACTTC
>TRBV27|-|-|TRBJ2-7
CASSNGISYEQYF
TGTGCCAGCAGTAACGGGATTTCCTACGAGCAGTACTTC
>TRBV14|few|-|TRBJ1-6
CASSPIQGLYSPLHF
TGTGCCAGCAGCCCGATACAGGGTCTTTATTCACCCCTCCACTTT
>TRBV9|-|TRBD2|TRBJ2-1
CASSVVLAGEQFF
TGTGCCAGCAGCGTAGTACTAGCGGGTGAGCAGTTCTTC
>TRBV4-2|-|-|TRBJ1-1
CASSPPGPGDEAFF
TGTGCCAGCAGCCCCCCGGGACCCGGTGATGAAGCTTTCTTT
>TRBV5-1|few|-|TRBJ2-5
CASSSAPRETQYF
TGCGCCAGCAGCTCGGCCCCCCGAGAGACCCAGTACTTC
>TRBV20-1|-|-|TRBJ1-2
CSALGVWGYTF
TGCAGTGCTCTCGGTGTTTGGGGCTACACCTTC
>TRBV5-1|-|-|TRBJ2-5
CASSLRRGVQETQYF
TGCGCCAGCAGCTTACGCAGGGGAGTTCAAGAGACCCAGTACTTC
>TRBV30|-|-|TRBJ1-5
CAWRGHDSNQPQHF
TGTGCCTGGAGGGGACACGATAGCAATCAGCCCCAGCATTTT
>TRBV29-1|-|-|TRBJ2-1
CSVELDWSSYNEQFF
TGCAGCGTCGAATTGGACTGGAGCTCCTACAATGAGCAGTTCTTC
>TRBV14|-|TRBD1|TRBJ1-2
CASSPSPRTGNGYTF
TGTGCCAGCAGCCCCTCCCCGCGGACAGGGAATGGCTACACCTTC
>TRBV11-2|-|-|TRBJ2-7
CASSLGVAGRLSYEQYF
TGTGCCAGCAGCTTAGGAGTCGCAGGGCGCCTCTCCTACGAGCAGTACTTC
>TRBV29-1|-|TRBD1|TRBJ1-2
CSDGQGAYGYTF
TGCAGCGATGGACAGGGGGCCTATGGCTACACCTTC
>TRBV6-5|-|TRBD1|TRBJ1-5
CASRGTGSNQPQHF
TGTGCCAGCAGAGGGACAGGGTCTAATCAGCCCCAGCATTTT
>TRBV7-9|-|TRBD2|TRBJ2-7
CASSLDLVGLASEQYF
TGTGCCAGCAGCTTAGATCTAGTGGGACTAGCGAGCGAGCAGTACTTC
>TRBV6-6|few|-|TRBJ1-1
CASRLTQGTEAFF
TGTGCCAGCAGGCTTACCCAGGGGACTGAAGCTTTCTTT
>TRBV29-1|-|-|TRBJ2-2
CSVEESGELFF
TGCAGCGTTGAAGAGAGCGGGGAGCTGTTTTTT
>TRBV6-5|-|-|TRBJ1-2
CASSTPPDYGYTF
TGTGCCAGCAGTACTCCACCGGACTATGGCTACACCTTC
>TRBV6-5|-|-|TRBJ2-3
CASSRLGGDTQYF
TGTGCCAGCAGCCGACTAGGGGGAGATACGCAGTATTTT
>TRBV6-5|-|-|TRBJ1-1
CASRPQGSAYTEAFF
TGTGCCAGCAGACCTCAGGGGTCTGCGTACACTGAAGCTTTCTTT
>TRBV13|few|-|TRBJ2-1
CASSTPSRVREQFF
TGTGCCAGCAGCACTCCTTCCAGGGTAAGGGAGCAGTTCTTC
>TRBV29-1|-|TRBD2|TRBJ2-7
CSVEDVGSGNYEQYF
TGCAGCGTTGAAGATGTCGGCAGCGGGAATTACGAGCAGTACTTC
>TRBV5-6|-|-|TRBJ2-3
CASSSRGPASTDTQYF
TGTGCCAGCAGCTCGCGGGGGCCCGCAAGCACAGATACGCAGTATTTT
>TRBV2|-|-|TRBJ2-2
CASREDPRSGELFF
TGTGCCAGCAGGGAGGACCCTAGGAGTGGGGAGCTGTTTTTT
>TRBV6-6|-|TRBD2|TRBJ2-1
CASTLLAGGVYEQFF
TGTGCCAGCACTTTACTAGCGGGGGGGGTCTATGAGCAGTTCTTC
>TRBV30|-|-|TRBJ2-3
CAWSLEGDTQYF
TGTGCCTGGAGTTTAGAGGGGGATACGCAGTATTTT
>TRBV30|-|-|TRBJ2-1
CAWSAGITANEQFF
TGTGCCTGGAGTGCGGGAATAACGGCAAATGAGCAGTTCTTC
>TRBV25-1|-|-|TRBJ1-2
CASSVQVNYGYTF
TGTGCCAGCAGTGTACAGGTTAACTATGGCTACACCTTC
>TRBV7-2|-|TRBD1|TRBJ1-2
CASSESRGHGYTF
TGTGCCAGCAGCGAATCCAGGGGGCATGGCTACACCTTC
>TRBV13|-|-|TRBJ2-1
CASSPQGTEQFF
TGTGCCAGCAGCCCGCAGGGGACGGAGCAGTTCTTC
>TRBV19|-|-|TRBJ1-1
CASSLGAGTEAFF
TGTGCCAGTAGTCTTGGGGCAGGCACTGAAGCTTTCTTT
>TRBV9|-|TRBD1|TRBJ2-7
CASSALDRVWEQYF
TGTGCCAGCAGCGCCCTTGACAGGGTATGGGAGCAGTACTTC
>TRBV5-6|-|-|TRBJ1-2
CASSLPTGKSHYGYTF
TGTGCCAGCAGCTTGCCAACGGGGAAGTCCCACTATGGCTACACCTTC
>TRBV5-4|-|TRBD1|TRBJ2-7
CASRGDRGLVEQYF
TGTGCCAGCAGGGGGGACAGGGGGCTGGTCGAGCAGTACTTC
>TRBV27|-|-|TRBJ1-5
CASSPGQQGNQPQHF
TGTGCCAGCAGTCCCGGGCAGCAGGGTAATCAGCCCCAGCATTTT
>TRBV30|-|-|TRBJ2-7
CACPGIQAGEQYF
TGTGCCTGCCCGGGAATCCAGGCAGGAGAGCAGTACTTC
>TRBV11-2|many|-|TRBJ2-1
CASSLVRNEQFF
TGTGCCAGCAGCTTAGTGCGGAATGAGCAGTTCTTC
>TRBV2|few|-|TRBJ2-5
CASSEQQETQYF
TGTGCCAGCAGTGAACAGCAAGAGACCCAGTACTTC
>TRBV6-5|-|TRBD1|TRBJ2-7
CASSPGTGVYEQYF
TGTGCCAGCAGTCCCGGGACAGGAGTCTACGAGCAGTACTTC
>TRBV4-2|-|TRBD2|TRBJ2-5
CASSRPGGEETQYF
TGTGCCAGCAGCCGCCCGGGAGGCGAAGAGACCCAGTACTTC
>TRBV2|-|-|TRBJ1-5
CASSEMGEGPFQHF
TGTGCCAGCAGTGAAATGGGGGAAGGACCCTTCCAGCATTTT
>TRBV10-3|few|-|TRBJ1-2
CAIPVGNYGYTF
TGTGCCATCCCCGTCGGAAACTATGGCTACACCTTC
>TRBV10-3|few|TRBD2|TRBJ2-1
CAISESTSGVDNEQFF
TGTGCCATCAGTGAGTCAACCAGCGGGGTAGACAATGAGCAGTTCTTC
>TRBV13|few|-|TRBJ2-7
CASTRGEGGYEQYF
TGTGCCAGCACGAGAGGGGAAGGTGGGTACGAGCAGTACTTC
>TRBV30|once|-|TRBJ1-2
CAFLFYGYTF
TGTGCCTTTCTATTTTATGGCTACACCTTC